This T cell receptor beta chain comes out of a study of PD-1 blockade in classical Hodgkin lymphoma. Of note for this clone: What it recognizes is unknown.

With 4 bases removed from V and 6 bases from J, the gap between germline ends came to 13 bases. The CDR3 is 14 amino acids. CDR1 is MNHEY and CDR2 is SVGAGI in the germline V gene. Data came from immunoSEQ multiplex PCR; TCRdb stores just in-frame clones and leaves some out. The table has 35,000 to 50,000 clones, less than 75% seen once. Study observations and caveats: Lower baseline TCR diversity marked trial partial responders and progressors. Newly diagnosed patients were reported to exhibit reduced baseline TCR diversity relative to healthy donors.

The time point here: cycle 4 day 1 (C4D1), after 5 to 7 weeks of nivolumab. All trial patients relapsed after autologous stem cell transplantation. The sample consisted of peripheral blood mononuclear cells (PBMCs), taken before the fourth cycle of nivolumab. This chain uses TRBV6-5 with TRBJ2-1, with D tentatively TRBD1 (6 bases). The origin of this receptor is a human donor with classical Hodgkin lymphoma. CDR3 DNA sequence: TGTGCCAGCAGTTTTTCCAGGGGTGTCAATGAGCAGTTCTTC. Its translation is CASSFSRGVNEQFF.